Below, 32 T cell receptor beta chains from the same sample are listed, as sequenced in a study of T cells in Graves' hyperthyroidism and ophthalmopathy. Amplification of TCR beta CDR3 regions was performed using RNA transcripts as template. The HTBI primer set drove a first-round RT-PCR of the TCR CDR3. In TCRdb, the multiplex PCR reads were re-called with MiXCR into one record per CDR3 protein. The table lists roughly 650,000 distinct CDR3 sequences, roughly 16% of them singletons. Sequenced material: blood. The receptors originated from a woman aged 40 to 50 with Graves' ophthalmopathy.

This clonotype was seen a handful of times. The chain is built from TRBV7-9 and TRBJ2-7, with D perhaps matching TRBD1 (5 bases). The CDR3 has 14 amino acids. Trimming took 6 bases from V and 4 from J, leaving 16 bases between them. Germline CDR1 is SEHNR and CDR2 is FQNEAQ (reference sequence). This CDR3 is CASSQAQGTYEQYF. The CDR3 DNA sequence: TGTGCCAGCAGTCAGGCGCAGGGAACGTACGAGCAGTACTTC.

This clonotype was detected many times. The chain joins TRBV5-1 to TRBJ2-1; the match to TRBD1 covers 9 bases. The CDR3 length is 17 residues. After removal of 0 bases from V and 7 bases from J, the junction contained 11 bases not matched to a gene. CDR1 and CDR2 (germline): SGHRS, YFSETQ. The CDR3 loop reads CASSLEDRGLLWNEQFF. CDR3 coding DNA: TGCGCCAGCAGCTTGGAGGACAGGGGCCTTTTATGGAATGAGCAGTTCTTC.

Many counts were recorded for this clonotype. The rearrangement joins TRBV18 to TRBJ1-1; D is undetermined. Germline CDR1 and CDR2: KGHSH and LQKENI. This CDR3 has 13 residues. Trimming took off 2 bases at V and 3 bases at J, with 7 bases between the two ends. The CDR3 spells CASSPTHDTEAFF. The CDR3 nucleotides read TGTGCCAGCTCACCAACCCACGACACTGAAGCTTTCTTT.

This clonotype has at least ten counts. The genes are TRBV30 and TRBJ1-3, with a possible D match to TRBD1 (5 bases). There are 13 residues in the CDR3. Per germline, CDR1 GTSNPN and CDR2 SVGIG (reference sequence). V was shortened by 8 bases and J by 0 bases, with 11 bases between the two germline ends. CDR3 coding DNA: TGTGCCAAGACAGAGCACTCTGGAAACACCATATATTTT. It encodes CAKTEHSGNTIYF.

This clonotype was picked up many times. The chain combines TRBV5-6 with TRBJ1-2; 8 bases line up with TRBD1. Germline assignment: CDR1 SGHDT and CDR2 YYEEEE. Trimming removed 4 bases from V and 6 bases from J; junction bases left unmatched: 5. CDR3 size: 13 residues. In nucleotides, the CDR3 is TGTGCCAGCAGCCCTCCGACAGGGGATGGCTACACCTTC. It codes for CASSPPTGDGYTF.

This clonotype was observed at least ten times. The chain is built from TRBV28 and TRBJ2-7, with 7 nucleotides matching TRBD1. Germline V gives CDR1 MDHEN, CDR2 SYDVKM. CDR3 size: 14 residues. J lost 3 bases, V lost 2 bases, and 4 bases had no gene match. The CDR3 protein is CASSLRGGNYEQYF. In nucleotides, the CDR3 is TGTGCCAGCAGTTTACGAGGGGGCAACTACGAGCAGTACTTC.

This clonotype was picked up many times. The chain has TRBV20-1 and TRBJ1-6; a weak D match, TRBD1 (6 bases). Germline-derived CDR1 and CDR2 are DFQATT and SNEGSKA (reference sequence). CDR3 length: 14 amino acids. Trimming removed 3 bases from V and 7 bases from J, with 13 bases in between. The CDR3 DNA sequence: TGCAGTGCTAGGGCTGACAGGACGAATTCACCCCTCCACTTT. The encoded protein is CSARADRTNSPLHF.

This clonotype was recorded at least ten times. This chain uses TRBV27 with TRBJ1-3; D may be TRBD1 (5 bases). V was clipped by 5 bases and J by 1 base, with 9 bases between them. Germline assignment: CDR1 MNHEY and CDR2 SMNVEV (reference sequence). This CDR3 contains 14 residues. The CDR3 protein is CASSGGTSGNTIYF. DNA of the CDR3: TGTGCCAGCAGTGGTGGGACTTCTGGAAACACCATATATTTT.

This clonotype was observed a handful of times. The chain joins TRBV20-1 to TRBJ1-1; 7 bases line up with TRBD1. CDR1 is DFQATT and CDR2 is SNEGSKA in the germline V gene (reference sequence). This CDR3 has 12 residues. DNA for the CDR3: TGCAGGGCAGGGACAGTGAACACTGAAGCTTTCTTT. It is translated as CRAGTVNTEAFF.

The chain links TRBV30 to TRBJ2-3, with 13 bases aligning to TRBD2. Germline-derived CDR1 and CDR2 are GTSNPN and SVGIG (reference sequence). V was pared by 0 bases and J by 5 bases, with 8 bases of the junction left unmatched. This CDR3 has 17 amino acids. Here the CDR3 DNA reads TGTGCCTGGAGTGTAGGCCGGACTAGCGGGAGAGGAGATACGCAGTATTTT. Its protein is CAWSVGRTSGRGDTQYF.

The DNA of the CDR3 is TGTGCCAGCAGTTACAGTCCTGAAGCTTTCTTT. It is translated as CASSYSPEAFF. The chain is built from TRBV6-6 and TRBJ1-1; D is unresolved. With 2 bases removed from V and 6 bases from J, the gap between germline ends came to 4 bases. CDR1 and CDR2 from the germline V gene are MNHNY and SVGAGI (reference sequence). The CDR3 sequence is 11 residues long.

This clonotype has just a few counts. CDR3 sequence reads: CASRKLAGGPGNEQFF. The CDR3 nucleotides are TGTGCCAGCAGGAAACTAGCGGGAGGGCCTGGAAATGAGCAGTTCTTC. The V gene is TRBV6-1, the J gene TRBJ2-1; the match to TRBD2 covers 13 bases. After removal of 6 bases from V and 7 bases from J, the junction contained 9 bases not matched to a gene. Per the germline V gene, CDR1 is MNHNS and CDR2 is SASEGT. CDR3 length: 16 amino acids.

This clonotype was counted between two and nine times. This chain uses TRBV6-1 with TRBJ2-3; no clear D. Per germline, CDR1 MNHNS and CDR2 SASEGT. V was shortened by 4 bases and J by 0 bases, with 11 bases between the two germline ends. The CDR3 contains 15 residues. The CDR3 sequence: CASSARPSSTDTQYF. The CDR3 DNA sequence: TGTGCCAGCAGTGCCCGGCCGTCCAGCACAGATACGCAGTATTTT.

The chain is built from TRBV5-8 and TRBJ1-2; no clear D. This CDR3 region has 17 residues. V was shortened by 1 base and J by 8 bases, with 24 bases between the two germline ends. Germline-derived CDR1 and CDR2 are SGHTS and YDEGEE. The chain's CDR3 is CASSLSLGLPGRYGYTF. CDR3 DNA sequence: TGTGCCAGCAGCTTGTCTCTCGGACTTCCCGGTCGATACGGCTACACCTTC.

This clonotype appeared many times. The chain recombines TRBV20-1 with TRBJ2-5; D is undetermined. CDR3 length equals 13 residues. CDR1 DFQATT and CDR2 SNEGSKA come from the germline V gene (reference sequence). V shed 7 bases and J shed 5 bases, with 17 bases lying between them. The CDR3 here is CSGRAPPAETQYF. The CDR3 nucleotides are TGCAGTGGAAGGGCGCCTCCAGCGGAGACCCAGTACTTC.

This clonotype was counted between two and nine times. The chain has TRBV7-9 and TRBJ2-7, with D tentatively TRBD1 (5 bases). CDR1 and CDR2 from the germline V gene are SEHNR and FQNEAQ (reference sequence). Trimming pared 5 bases from V and 3 bases from J, leaving 11 bases between. This CDR3 comprises 13 residues. CDR3 in DNA: TGTGCCAGCAGCCAGGGATTAAACTACGAGCAGTACTTC. It specifies CASSQGLNYEQYF. Complete variable domain (other parts from reference TRBV7-9 and TRBJ2-7): DTGVSQNPRHKITKRGQNVTFRCDPISEHNRLYWYRQTLGQGPEFLTYFQNEAQLEKSRLLSDRFSAERPKGSFSTLEIQRTEQGDSAMYLCASSQGLNYEQYFGPGTRLTVT.

The table lists this clonotype with a few counts. The chain carries TRBV20-1 and TRBJ2-1; 12 positions agree with TRBD2. V shed 0 bases and J 8 bases; nucleotides not matched to a gene: 14. The CDR3 consists of 18 residues. The germline gives CDR1 DFQATT, CDR2 SNEGSKA (reference sequence). The CDR3 spells CSARDTRALAGGPYEQFF. The CDR3 bases are TGCAGTGCTAGAGATACGAGGGCCCTAGCGGGAGGGCCCTATGAGCAGTTCTTC.

This clonotype was found many times. This sequence joins TRBV29-1 and TRBJ1-1; no definite D call. The germline gives CDR1 SQVTM, CDR2 ANQGSEA. V lost 7 bases, J lost 5 bases, and 14 bases lay in between. The CDR3 covers 12 residues. CDR3 loop: CSAEALGTEAFF. CDR3 coding DNA: TGCAGCGCCGAAGCCCTGGGGACTGAAGCTTTCTTT. The full variable domain, its missing parts supplied by reference TRBV29-1 and TRBJ1-1, is SAVISQKPSRDICQRGTSLTIQCQVDSQVTMMFWYRQQPGQSLTLIATANQGSEATYESGFVIDKFPISRPNLTFSTLTVSNMSPEDSSIYLCSAEALGTEAFFGQGTRLTVV.

This clonotype was seen repeatedly, ten times or more. The chain links TRBV20-1 to TRBJ2-5, with 9 bases fitting TRBD2. The germline CDR1 and CDR2 sequences are DFQATT and SNEGSKA (reference sequence). Trimming cost V 0 bases and J 5 bases; bases outside gene matches: 4. The CDR3 extends over 14 amino acids. CDR3 protein: CSAREGLAYETQYF. The CDR3, as DNA: TGCAGTGCTAGAGAGGGACTAGCTTACGAGACCCAGTACTTC.

This clonotype was found many times. The chain uses TRBV5-1 and TRBJ2-7; 7 bases match TRBD1. CDR1 and CDR2 (germline): SGHRS, YFSETQ. After removal of 4 bases from V and 6 bases from J, the junction contained 10 bases not matched to a gene. This CDR3 is built from 14 residues. The CDR3 region has the DNA TGCGCCAGCAGCGGCTCGACAGGGAGTCTCGAGCAGTACTTC. Translated, it gives CASSGSTGSLEQYF.

This clonotype was counted many times. The chain joins TRBV6-4 to TRBJ1-2; D possibly corresponds to TRBD1 (6 bases). V lost 8 bases to trimming and J lost 1 base, with 17 bases between them. The CDR3 contains 15 residues. CDR1 and CDR2 (germline): MRHNA, SNTAGT. The CDR3 reads CASGPPQGGNYGYTF. CDR3 nucleotides: TGTGCCAGCGGCCCTCCCCAAGGGGGTAACTATGGCTACACCTTC.

This clonotype was recorded many times. The chain uses TRBV20-1 and TRBJ2-3; 7 nucleotides line up with TRBD1. The CDR3 extends over 12 amino acids. Germline V gene sequence: CDR1 DFQATT, CDR2 SNEGSKA (reference sequence). V was clipped by 4 bases and J by 9 bases; unmatched bases: 7. The CDR3 region is CSATDRVYTQYF. The CDR3 DNA follows: TGCAGTGCTACTGACAGGGTATACACGCAGTATTTT.

This clonotype appeared many times. CDR3 nucleotides: TGCGCCAGCAGCTTGGACAACGCTAATGAAAAACTGTTTTTT. Its translation: CASSLDNANEKLFF. The chain is built from TRBV5-1 and TRBJ1-4; D gene uncertain. Germline CDR1 and CDR2: SGHRS and YFSETQ. CDR3 length equals 14 residues. V lost 0 bases and J lost 3, with 6 bases in between.

This clonotype has ten or more counts. The chain carries TRBV7-9 and TRBJ2-1; 13 bases align to TRBD2. Germline V gene sequence: CDR1 SEHNR, CDR2 FQNEAQ (reference sequence). V trimming: 4 bases; J trimming: 7 bases; junction bases outside the gene matches: 16. The CDR3 sequence is 19 residues long. The CDR3 region is CASSSWTSGSARVVNEQFF. The CDR3 DNA follows: TGTGCCAGCAGCTCCTGGACTAGCGGGAGTGCGCGGGTGGTGAATGAGCAGTTCTTC.

This clonotype was counted at least ten times. This chain joins TRBV11-2 and TRBJ1-3; no reliable D call. The CDR3 has 20 residues. Looked up from germline, CDR1 is SGHAT and CDR2 is FQNNGV. The V end was cut by 1 base, the J end by 3 bases, with 25 bases between. The CDR3: CASSLVGGRGSSYRGNTIYF. CDR3 DNA sequence: TGTGCCAGCAGCTTAGTCGGTGGTCGTGGCAGCTCCTACCGTGGAAACACCATATATTTT.

J is TRBJ1-5 and V is TRBV19, with D unresolved. Germline loops: CDR1 LNHDA, CDR2 SQIVND (reference sequence). The CDR3 loop spans 15 amino acids. V shed 3 bases and J shed 0 bases, with 9 bases lying between them. The CDR3 DNA reads as TGTGCCAGTAGTATCTTTTCAGATAGCAATCAGCCCCAGCATTTT. It encodes CASSIFSDSNQPQHF. The variable domain in full, completed from reference TRBV19 and TRBJ1-5, reads DGGITQSPKYLFRKEGQNVTLSCEQNLNHDAMYWYRQDPGQGLRLIYYSQIVNDFQKGDIAEGYSVSREKKESFPLTVTSAQKNPTAFYLCASSIFSDSNQPQHFGDGTRLSIL.

This clonotype was detected many times. V and J are TRBV7-8 and TRBJ2-1; TRBD2 agrees at 7 bases. The ends lost 4 bases at V and 3 bases at J; junction bases unmatched: 9. In germline, CDR1 is SGHVS, CDR2 FQNEAQ. The CDR3 contains 16 residues. The CDR3: CASSSGLAANYNEQFF. For the CDR3, the DNA is TGTGCCAGCAGCTCGGGTCTAGCGGCTAACTACAATGAGCAGTTCTTC.

Many counts were recorded for this clonotype. The chain employs TRBV11-2 and TRBJ1-5, with D uncertain. V was shortened by 4 bases and J by 2 bases, with 12 bases between the two germline ends. Germline values: CDR1 SGHAT, CDR2 FQNNGV. This CDR3 contains 15 residues. The CDR3 sequence is CASSSHQFGNQPQHF. CDR3 nucleotides: TGTGCCAGCAGCTCCCACCAGTTCGGCAATCAGCCCCAGCATTTT. Looking up the rest from reference TRBV11-2 and TRBJ1-5 gives the full variable domain: EAGVAQSPRYKIIEKRQSVAFWCNPISGHATLYWYQQILGQGPKLLIQFQNNGVVDDSQLPKDRFSAERLKGVDSTLKIQPAKLEDSAVYLCASSSHQFGNQPQHFGDGTRLSIL.

This clonotype was observed at least ten times. The rearrangement joins TRBV28 to TRBJ1-1; 9 nucleotides align to TRBD1. The germline V gene has CDR1 MDHEN and CDR2 SYDVKM. The CDR3 totals 14 residues. V lost 3 bases and J lost 8; bases outside the gene matches: 7. The CDR3 nucleotides read TGTGCCAGCAGTTTGCCTCCGGGACAGGGAGAAGCTTTCTTT. This sequence encodes CASSLPPGQGEAFF.

This clonotype has at least ten counts. The V and J genes are TRBV6-1 and TRBJ1-6, with 7 bases fitting TRBD1. This CDR3 comprises 14 residues. J gave up 7 bases and V 4 bases, and 4 bases lay outside the gene matches. CDR1 is MNHNS, CDR2 SASEGT, per germline. CDR3 residues: CASSGQGMNSPLHF. The CDR3 nucleotides read TGTGCCAGCAGTGGACAGGGTATGAATTCACCCCTCCACTTT.

This clonotype was seen a handful of times. The genes are TRBV18 and TRBJ2-2; 7 positions match TRBD1. Unmatched junction bases numbered 4, after V lost 0 bases and J lost 3 bases. The CDR3 sequence is 16 residues long. Germline CDR1 is KGHSH and CDR2 is LQKENI. The CDR3 sequence is CASSPPTGSDTGELFF. The DNA of the CDR3 is TGTGCCAGCTCACCACCGACAGGGTCGGACACCGGGGAGCTGTTTTTT. Looking up the rest from reference TRBV18 and TRBJ2-2 gives the full variable domain: NAGVMQNPRHLVRRRGQEARLRCSPMKGHSHVYWYRQLPEEGLKFMVYLQKENIIDESGMPKERFSAEFPKEGPSILRIQQVVRGDSAAYFCASSPPTGSDTGELFFGEGSRLTVL.

This clonotype has a count of ten or more. The chain carries TRBV3-1 and TRBJ2-2, with D perhaps matching TRBD2 (6 bases). Trimming stripped 5 bases from V and 7 bases from J, with 11 bases between. Per the germline V gene, CDR1 is LGHDT and CDR2 is YNNKEL (reference sequence). The length of the CDR3 is 13 residues. CDR3 in DNA: TGTGCCAGCAGCAGGGACTCCGTCGGGGAGCTGTTTTTT. Its protein product is CASSRDSVGELFF.